This T cell receptor (beta chain) was documented in a study of molecular identifiers for immune sequencing clone quantification. The sorting of naive CD8 T cells used the CD8+CD4-CCR7+CD45RA+ phenotype. Germline CDR1 is LGHNA and CDR2 is YSLEER. V was clipped by 0 bases and J by 1 base; unmatched bases: 12. The CDR3 runs 20 residues. TCRdb re-called the PCR reads with MiXCR, one entry per CDR3 protein. The table lists around 460,000 distinct CDR3 sequences, under 30% of them singletons. Specimen: naive CD8+ T cells from blood, with Jurkat cell RNA spiked in. Subset denoted: FACS-sorted CD8+CD4-CCR7+CD45RA+ naive T cells. This receptor was taken from a human donor in good health. Some libraries in this study had Jurkat cell RNA spiked in. This sequence joins TRBV4-3 and TRBJ2-2, with 9 bases aligning to TRBD1. CDR3 nucleotide sequence: TGCGCCAGCAGCCAAGAAGAGGGGACAGGGAGGTTTGGGAACACCGGGGAGCTGTTTTTT. Protein: CASSQEEGTGRFGNTGELFF.